A single T cell receptor beta chain is shown here with its context. Its specificity is not known. Researchers ran the PCR with 60 Vbeta and 13 Jbeta primers. Repertoires were generated with immunoSEQ multiplex PCR, while TCRdb's copy carries only in-frame clones and drops some. The data contain about 120,000 clones, around 62% of them singletons. The data belong to a study of cytomegalovirus exposure and HLA in healthy donors. Study results and limitations: The authors later linked a missense DCLRE1C variant to TCR beta V- and J-gene trimming. What a later analysis reportedly showed was that an Asian-associated ancestry cluster had fewer N-insertions than the approximately 700-donor mean.

From germline, CDR1 is GTSNPN and CDR2 SVGIG (reference sequence). The CDR3 totals 13 residues. Unmatched junction bases numbered 7, after V lost 2 bases and J lost 14 bases. Material for sequencing was PBMCs. The TCR comes from a woman aged 40 to 49 in good health and CMV-seropositive. V usage is TRBV30 and J usage is TRBJ1-6; 9 nucleotides agree with TRBD1. The CDR3 sequence is CAWSSLGQGTLHF. CDR3 DNA sequence: TGTGCCTGGAGTTCCCTGGGACAGGGTACCCTCCACTTT.